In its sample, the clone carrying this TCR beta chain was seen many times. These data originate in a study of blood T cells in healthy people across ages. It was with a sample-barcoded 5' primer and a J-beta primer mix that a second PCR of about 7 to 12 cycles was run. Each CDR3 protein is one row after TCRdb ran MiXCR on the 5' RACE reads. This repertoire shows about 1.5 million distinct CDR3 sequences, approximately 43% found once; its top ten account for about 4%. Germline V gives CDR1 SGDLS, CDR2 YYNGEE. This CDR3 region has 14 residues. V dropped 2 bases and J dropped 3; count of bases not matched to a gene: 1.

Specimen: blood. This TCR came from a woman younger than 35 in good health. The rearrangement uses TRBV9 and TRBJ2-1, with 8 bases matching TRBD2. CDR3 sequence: CASSVGTSYNEQFF. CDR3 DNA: TGTGCCAGCAGCGTTGGGACTAGCTACAATGAGCAGTTCTTC.